This T cell receptor beta chain was identified in a study of blood T cells in healthy people across ages. Study information: About one barcoded beta molecule was captured per two T cells (by template switching). Findings and caveats of the study: Whereas aged donors had fewer naive CD4+ cells, long-lived donors had more of them and higher diversity. A strong correlation was found between TCR beta diversity and the percentage of naive T cells.

Trimming left V 6 bases short and J 2 bases short, with 14 bases between. CDR3 size: 14 residues. This clonotype appeared a few times. Its antigen is undetermined. It was with a sample-barcoded 5' primer and a J-beta primer mix that a second PCR of about 7 to 12 cycles was run. Unique molecular identifiers of 12 random nucleotides labeled each cDNA. MiXCR, run by TCRdb on the 5' RACE reads, gives a single entry per CDR3 protein. The table lists about 640,000 distinct CDR3 sequences, 40% to 45% of them singletons. The chain is built from TRBV12-3 or TRBV12-4 and TRBJ2-7, with D hard to call. The sequenced sample consisted of blood. This sequence was found in a man older than 75 in good health. As DNA, the CDR3 is TGTGCCAGCAGATCCCGGGCTGCTACCTACGAGCAGTACTTC. This translates into CASRSRAATYEQYF.